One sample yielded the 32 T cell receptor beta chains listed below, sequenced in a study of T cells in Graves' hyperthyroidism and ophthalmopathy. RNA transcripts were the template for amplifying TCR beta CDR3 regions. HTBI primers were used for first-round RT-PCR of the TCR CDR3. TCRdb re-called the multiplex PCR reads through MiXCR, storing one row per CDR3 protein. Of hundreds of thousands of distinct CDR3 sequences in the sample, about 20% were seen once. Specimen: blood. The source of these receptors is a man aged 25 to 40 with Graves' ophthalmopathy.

As DNA, the CDR3 is TGTGCCAGCAGCTTCTCAACTATCCCCTACGAGCAGTACTTC. Translation gives CASSFSTIPYEQYF. V gene TRBV7-9 combines with J gene TRBJ2-7; D uncertain. Germline CDR1 is SEHNR and CDR2 is FQNEAQ (reference sequence). Trimming took 3 bases from V and 2 from J, leaving 11 bases between them. There are 14 residues in the CDR3.

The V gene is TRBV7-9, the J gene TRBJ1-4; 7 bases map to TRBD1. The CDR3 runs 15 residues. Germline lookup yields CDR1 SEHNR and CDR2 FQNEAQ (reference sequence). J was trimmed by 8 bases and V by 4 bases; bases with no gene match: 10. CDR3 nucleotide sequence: TGTGCCAGCAGCTCCAAGACAGGGAGAAGCGAAAAACTGTTTTTT. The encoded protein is CASSSKTGRSEKLFF.

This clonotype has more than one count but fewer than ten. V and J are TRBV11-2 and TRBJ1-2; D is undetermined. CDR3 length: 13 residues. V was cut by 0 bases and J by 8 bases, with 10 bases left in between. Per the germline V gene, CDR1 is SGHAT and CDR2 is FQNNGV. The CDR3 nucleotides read TGTGCCAGCAGCTTAGAATCCGCAGGCGGCTACACCTTC. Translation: CASSLESAGGYTF. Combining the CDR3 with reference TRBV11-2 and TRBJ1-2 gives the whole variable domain EAGVAQSPRYKIIEKRQSVAFWCNPISGHATLYWYQQILGQGPKLLIQFQNNGVVDDSQLPKDRFSAERLKGVDSTLKIQPAKLEDSAVYLCASSLESAGGYTFGSGTRLTVV.

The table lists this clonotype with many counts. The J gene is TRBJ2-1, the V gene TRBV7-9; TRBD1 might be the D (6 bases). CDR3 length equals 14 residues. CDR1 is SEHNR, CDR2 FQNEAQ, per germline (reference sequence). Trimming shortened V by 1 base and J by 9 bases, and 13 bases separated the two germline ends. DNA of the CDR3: TGTGCCAGCAGCTTAGGGGGGCTCCCCCTTGAGCAGTTCTTC. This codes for CASSLGGLPLEQFF. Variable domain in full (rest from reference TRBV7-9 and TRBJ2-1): DTGVSQNPRHKITKRGQNVTFRCDPISEHNRLYWYRQTLGQGPEFLTYFQNEAQLEKSRLLSDRFSAERPKGSFSTLEIQRTEQGDSAMYLCASSLGGLPLEQFFGPGTRLTVL.

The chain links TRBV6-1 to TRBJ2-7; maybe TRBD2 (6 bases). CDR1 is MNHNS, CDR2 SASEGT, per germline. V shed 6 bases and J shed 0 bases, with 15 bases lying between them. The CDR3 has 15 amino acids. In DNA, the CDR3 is TGTGCCAGCAGACCTGCAGCGGGTCCCTCCTACGAGCAGTACTTC. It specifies CASRPAAGPSYEQYF.

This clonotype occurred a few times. The CDR3 sequence: CASSLNGGTSNSPLHF. CDR3 sequence (DNA): TGTGCCAGCAGTCTAAACGGTGGGACATCGAATTCACCCCTCCACTTT. The V and J genes are TRBV3-1 and TRBJ1-6; possible D gene TRBD1, 6 bases. This CDR3 has 16 amino acids. Deletions cut 6 bases from V and 7 bases from J, with 19 bases between. CDR1 is LGHDT, CDR2 YNNKEL, per germline (reference sequence).

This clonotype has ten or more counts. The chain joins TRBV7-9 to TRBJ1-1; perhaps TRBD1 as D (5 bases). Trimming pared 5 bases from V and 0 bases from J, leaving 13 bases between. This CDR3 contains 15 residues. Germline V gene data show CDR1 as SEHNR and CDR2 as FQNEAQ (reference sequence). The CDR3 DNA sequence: TGTGCCAGCAGCCTTATGGGGACGGTGAACACTGAAGCTTTCTTT. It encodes CASSLMGTVNTEAFF. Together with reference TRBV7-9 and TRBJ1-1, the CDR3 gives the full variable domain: DTGVSQNPRHKITKRGQNVTFRCDPISEHNRLYWYRQTLGQGPEFLTYFQNEAQLEKSRLLSDRFSAERPKGSFSTLEIQRTEQGDSAMYLCASSLMGTVNTEAFFGQGTRLTVV.

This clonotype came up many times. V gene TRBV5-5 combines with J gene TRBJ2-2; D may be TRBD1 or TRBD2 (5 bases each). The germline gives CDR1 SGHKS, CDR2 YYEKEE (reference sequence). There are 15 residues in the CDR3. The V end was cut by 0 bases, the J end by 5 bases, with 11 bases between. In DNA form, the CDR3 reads TGTGCCAGCAGCTTGGGAGGGACGGAGACCGGGGAGCTGTTTTTT. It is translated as CASSLGGTETGELFF.

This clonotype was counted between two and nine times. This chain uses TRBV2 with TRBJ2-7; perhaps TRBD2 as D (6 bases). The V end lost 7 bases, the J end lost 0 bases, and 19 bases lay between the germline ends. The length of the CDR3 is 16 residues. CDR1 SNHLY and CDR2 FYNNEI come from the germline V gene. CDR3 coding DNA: TGTGCCAGCACGAGAGGGGCGGGGTTGAGCTCCTACGAGCAGTACTTC. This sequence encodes CASTRGAGLSSYEQYF.

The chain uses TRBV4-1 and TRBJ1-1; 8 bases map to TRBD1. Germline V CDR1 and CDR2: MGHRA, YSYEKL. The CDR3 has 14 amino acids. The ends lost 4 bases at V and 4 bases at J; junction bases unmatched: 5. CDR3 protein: CASSPGQAGTEAFF. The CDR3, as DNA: TGCGCCAGCAGCCCGGGACAGGCGGGCACTGAAGCTTTCTTT.

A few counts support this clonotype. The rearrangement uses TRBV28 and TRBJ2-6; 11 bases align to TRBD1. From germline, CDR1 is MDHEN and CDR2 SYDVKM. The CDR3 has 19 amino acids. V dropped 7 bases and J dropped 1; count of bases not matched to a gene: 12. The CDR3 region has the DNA TGTGCCAGCAAAGGAAATACCGGGACAGGGGGGTCTGGGGCCAACGTCCTGACTTTC. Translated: CASKGNTGTGGSGANVLTF.

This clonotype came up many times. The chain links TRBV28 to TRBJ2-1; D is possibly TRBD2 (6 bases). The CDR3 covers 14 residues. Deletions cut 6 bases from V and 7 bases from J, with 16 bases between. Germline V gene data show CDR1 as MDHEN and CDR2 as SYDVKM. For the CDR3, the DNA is TGTGCCAGCAGGGTCCCGGGAGCTTGGAATGAGCAGTTCTTC. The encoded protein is CASRVPGAWNEQFF.

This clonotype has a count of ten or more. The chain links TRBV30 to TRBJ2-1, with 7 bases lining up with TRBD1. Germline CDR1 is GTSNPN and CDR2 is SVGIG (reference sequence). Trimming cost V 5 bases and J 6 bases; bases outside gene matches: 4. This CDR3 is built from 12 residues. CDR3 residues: CAWETGPNEQFF. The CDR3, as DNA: TGTGCCTGGGAGACAGGGCCCAATGAGCAGTTCTTC.

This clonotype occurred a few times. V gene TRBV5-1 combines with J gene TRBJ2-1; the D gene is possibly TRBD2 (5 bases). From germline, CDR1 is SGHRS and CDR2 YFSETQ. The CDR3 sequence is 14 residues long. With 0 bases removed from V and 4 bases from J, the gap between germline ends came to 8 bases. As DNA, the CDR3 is TGCGCCAGCAGCTTGGCGCCGGGGTACAATGAGCAGTTCTTC. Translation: CASSLAPGYNEQFF.

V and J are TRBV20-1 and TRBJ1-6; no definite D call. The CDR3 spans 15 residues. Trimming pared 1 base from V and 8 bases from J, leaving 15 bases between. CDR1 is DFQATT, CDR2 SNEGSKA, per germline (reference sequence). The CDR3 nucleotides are TGCAGTGCTAGAGGCCCGGATGAGGGTGATTCACCCCTCCACTTT. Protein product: CSARGPDEGDSPLHF.

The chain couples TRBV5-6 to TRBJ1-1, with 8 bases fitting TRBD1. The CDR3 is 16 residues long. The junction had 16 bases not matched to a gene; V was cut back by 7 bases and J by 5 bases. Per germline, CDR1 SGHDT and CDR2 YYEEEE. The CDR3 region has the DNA TGTGCCAGCTCCCTTACAGGGGGAGAATGGGGGACTGAAGCTTTCTTT. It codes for CASSLTGGEWGTEAFF. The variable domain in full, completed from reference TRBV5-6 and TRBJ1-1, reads DAGVTQSPTHLIKTRGQQVTLRCSPKSGHDTVSWYQQALGQGPQFIFQYYEEEERQRGNFPDRFSGHQFPNYSSELNVNALLLGDSALYLCASSLTGGEWGTEAFFGQGTRLTVV.

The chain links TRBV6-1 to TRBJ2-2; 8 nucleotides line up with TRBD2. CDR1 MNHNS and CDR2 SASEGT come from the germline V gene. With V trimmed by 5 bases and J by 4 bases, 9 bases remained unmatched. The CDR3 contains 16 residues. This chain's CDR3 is CASSPGLAVVTGELFF. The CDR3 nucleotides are TGTGCCAGCAGTCCCGGACTAGCAGTTGTCACCGGGGAGCTGTTTTTT.

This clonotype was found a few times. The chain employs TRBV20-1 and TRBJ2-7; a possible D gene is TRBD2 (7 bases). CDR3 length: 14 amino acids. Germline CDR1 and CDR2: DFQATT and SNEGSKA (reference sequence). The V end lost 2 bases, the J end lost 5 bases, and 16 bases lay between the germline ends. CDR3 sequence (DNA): TGCAGTGCTAGAAGGGGGGGCTCGCGGAACGAGCAGTACTTC. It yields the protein CSARRGGSRNEQYF.

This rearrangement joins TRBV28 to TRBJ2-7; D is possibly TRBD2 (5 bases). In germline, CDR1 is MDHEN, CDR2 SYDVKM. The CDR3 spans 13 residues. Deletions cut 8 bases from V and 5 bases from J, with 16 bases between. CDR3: CASVSLGRNEQYF. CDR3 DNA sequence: TGTGCCAGCGTTTCACTAGGTAGGAACGAGCAGTACTTC.

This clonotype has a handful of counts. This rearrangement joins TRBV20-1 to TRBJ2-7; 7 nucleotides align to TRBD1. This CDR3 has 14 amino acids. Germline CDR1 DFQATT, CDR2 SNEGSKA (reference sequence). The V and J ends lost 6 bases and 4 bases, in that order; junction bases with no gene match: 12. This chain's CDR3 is CSAPTGAVGYEQYF. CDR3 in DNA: TGCAGTGCCCCTACAGGGGCAGTGGGGTACGAGCAGTACTTC.

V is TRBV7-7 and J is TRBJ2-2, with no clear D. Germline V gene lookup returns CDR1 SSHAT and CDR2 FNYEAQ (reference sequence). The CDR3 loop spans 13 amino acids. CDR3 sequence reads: CAAQESNTGELFF. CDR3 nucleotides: TGTGCGGCCCAAGAGTCGAACACCGGGGAGCTGTTTTTT.

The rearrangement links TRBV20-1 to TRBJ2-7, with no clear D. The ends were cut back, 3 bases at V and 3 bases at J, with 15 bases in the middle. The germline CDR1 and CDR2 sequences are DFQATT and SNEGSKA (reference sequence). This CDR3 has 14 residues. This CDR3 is CSARSRMVGYEQYF. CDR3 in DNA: TGCAGTGCTAGGTCGAGAATGGTAGGCTACGAGCAGTACTTC.

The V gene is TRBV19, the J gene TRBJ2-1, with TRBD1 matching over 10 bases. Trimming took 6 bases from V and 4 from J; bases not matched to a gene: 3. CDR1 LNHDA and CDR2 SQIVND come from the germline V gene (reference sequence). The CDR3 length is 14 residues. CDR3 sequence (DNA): TGTGCCAGTAGCTGGGACAGGGGTTACAATGAGCAGTTCTTC. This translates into CASSWDRGYNEQFF.

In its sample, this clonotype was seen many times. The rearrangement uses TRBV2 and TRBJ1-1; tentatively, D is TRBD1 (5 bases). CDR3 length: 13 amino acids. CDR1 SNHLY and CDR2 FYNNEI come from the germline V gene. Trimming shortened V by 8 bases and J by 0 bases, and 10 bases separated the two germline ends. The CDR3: CASGGTVNTEAFF. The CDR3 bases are TGTGCCAGCGGTGGGACGGTGAACACTGAAGCTTTCTTT.

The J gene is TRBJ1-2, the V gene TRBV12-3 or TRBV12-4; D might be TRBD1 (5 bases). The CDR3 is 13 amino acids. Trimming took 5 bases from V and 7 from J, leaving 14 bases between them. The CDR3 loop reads CASSPAQGAGYTF. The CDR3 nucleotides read TGTGCCAGCAGTCCGGCTCAGGGAGCTGGCTACACCTTC.

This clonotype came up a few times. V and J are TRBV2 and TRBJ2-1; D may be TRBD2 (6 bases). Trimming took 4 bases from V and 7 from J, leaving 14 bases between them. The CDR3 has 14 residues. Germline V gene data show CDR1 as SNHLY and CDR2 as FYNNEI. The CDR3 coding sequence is TGTGCCAGCAGTGTCGAGGGACTCCAGAATGAGCAGTTCTTC. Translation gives CASSVEGLQNEQFF.

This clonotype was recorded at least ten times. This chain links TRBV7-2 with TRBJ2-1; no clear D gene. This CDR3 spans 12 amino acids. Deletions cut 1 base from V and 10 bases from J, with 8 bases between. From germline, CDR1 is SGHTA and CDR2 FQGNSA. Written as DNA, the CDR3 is TGTGCCAGCAGCTTAGTCCGGCTCGAGCAGTTCTTC. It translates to CASSLVRLEQFF.

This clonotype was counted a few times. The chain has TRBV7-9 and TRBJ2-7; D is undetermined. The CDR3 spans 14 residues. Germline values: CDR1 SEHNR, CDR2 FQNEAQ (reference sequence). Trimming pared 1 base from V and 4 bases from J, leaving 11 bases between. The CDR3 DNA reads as TGTGCCAGCAGCTTAGACTTCGGGTTTTACGAGCAGTACTTC. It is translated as CASSLDFGFYEQYF.

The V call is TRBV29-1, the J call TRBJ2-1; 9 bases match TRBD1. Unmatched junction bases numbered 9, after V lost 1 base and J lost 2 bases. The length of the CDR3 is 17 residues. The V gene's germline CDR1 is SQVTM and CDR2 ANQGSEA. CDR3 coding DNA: TGCAGCGTTGAAGGAGCACCGGGACAGGGCACCTACAATGAGCAGTTCTTC. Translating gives CSVEGAPGQGTYNEQFF.

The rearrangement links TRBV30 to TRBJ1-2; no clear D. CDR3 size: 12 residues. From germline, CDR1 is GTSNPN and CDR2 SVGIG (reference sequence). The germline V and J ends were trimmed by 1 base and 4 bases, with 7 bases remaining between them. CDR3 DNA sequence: TGTGCCTGGAGTGCCTCAGGCTATGGCTACACCTTC. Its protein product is CAWSASGYGYTF.

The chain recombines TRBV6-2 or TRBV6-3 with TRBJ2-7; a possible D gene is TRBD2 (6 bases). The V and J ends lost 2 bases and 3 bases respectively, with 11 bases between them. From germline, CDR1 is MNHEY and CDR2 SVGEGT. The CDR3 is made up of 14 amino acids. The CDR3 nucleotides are TGTGCCAGCAGTTACAGGGGACTCGACTACGAGCAGTACTTC. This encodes CASSYRGLDYEQYF.

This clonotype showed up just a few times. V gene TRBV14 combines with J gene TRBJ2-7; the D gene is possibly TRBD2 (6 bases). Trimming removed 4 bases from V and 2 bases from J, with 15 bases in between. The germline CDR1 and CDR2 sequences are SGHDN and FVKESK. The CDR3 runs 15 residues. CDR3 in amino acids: CASSPAGSITYEQYF. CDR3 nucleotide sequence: TGTGCCAGCAGCCCGGCCGGGAGCATAACCTACGAGCAGTACTTC.